The clone carrying this T cell receptor beta chain is a singleton in its sample. Method: immunoSEQ multiplex PCR; TCRdb's copy keeps in-frame clones and lacks some. The sample yields some 130,000 clones, more than 90% seen once. The data were taken from a study of blood T cell repertoires in COVID-19. Trimming shortened V by 0 bases and J by 7 bases, and 12 bases separated the two germline ends. Germline V gives CDR1 GTSNPN, CDR2 SVGIG (reference sequence). The CDR3 has 13 amino acids. This chain connects TRBV30 to TRBJ1-2; D is perhaps TRBD1 (5 bases). Sequencing was carried out using peripheral blood. This receptor was taken from a man aged 55 to 70 with COVID-19, enrolled during active disease. In DNA form, the CDR3 reads TGTGCCTGGAGTGTTGGGTCCCAGGGTGGCTACACCTTC. Amino acid sequence: CAWSVGSQGGYTF.